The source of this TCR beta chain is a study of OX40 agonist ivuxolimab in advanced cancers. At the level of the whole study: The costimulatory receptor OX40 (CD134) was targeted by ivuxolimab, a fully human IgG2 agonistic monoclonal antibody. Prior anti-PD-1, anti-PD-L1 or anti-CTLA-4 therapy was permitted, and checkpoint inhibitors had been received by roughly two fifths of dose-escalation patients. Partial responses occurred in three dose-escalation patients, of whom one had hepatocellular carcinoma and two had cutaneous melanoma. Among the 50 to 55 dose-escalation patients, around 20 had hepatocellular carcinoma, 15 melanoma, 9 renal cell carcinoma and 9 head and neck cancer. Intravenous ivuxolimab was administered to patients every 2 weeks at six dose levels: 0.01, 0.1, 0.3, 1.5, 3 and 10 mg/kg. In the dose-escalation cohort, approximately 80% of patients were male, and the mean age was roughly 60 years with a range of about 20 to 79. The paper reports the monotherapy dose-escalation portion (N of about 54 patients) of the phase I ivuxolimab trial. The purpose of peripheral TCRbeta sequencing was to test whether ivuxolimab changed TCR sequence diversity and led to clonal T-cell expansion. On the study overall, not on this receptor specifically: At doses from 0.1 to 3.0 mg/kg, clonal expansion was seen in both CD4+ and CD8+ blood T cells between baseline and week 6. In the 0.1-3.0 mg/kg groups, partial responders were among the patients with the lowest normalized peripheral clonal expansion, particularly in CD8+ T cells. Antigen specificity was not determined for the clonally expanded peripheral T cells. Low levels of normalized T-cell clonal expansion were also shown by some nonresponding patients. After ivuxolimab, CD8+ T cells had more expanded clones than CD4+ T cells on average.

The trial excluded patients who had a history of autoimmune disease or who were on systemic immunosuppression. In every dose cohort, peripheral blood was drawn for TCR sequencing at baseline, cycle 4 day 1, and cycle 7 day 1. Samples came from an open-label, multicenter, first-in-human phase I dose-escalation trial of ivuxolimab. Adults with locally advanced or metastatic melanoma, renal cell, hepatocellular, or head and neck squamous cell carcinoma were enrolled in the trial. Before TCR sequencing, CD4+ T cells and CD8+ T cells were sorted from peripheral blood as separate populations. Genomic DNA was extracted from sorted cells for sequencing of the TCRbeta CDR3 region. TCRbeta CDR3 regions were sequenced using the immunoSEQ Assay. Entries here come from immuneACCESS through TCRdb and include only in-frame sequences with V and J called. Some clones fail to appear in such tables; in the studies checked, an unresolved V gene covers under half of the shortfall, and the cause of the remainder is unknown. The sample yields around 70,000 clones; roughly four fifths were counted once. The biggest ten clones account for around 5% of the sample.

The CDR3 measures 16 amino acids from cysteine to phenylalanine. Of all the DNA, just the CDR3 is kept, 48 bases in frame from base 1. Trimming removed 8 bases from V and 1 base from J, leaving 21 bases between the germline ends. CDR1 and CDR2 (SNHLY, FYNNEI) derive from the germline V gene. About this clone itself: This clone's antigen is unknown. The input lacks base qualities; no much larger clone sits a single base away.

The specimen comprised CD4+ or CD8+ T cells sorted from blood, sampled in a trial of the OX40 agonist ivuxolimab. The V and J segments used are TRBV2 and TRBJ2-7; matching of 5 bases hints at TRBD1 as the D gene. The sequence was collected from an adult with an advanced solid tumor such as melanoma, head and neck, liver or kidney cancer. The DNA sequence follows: TGTGCCAGCCAGAGTCGTCTGGGGCTGGGGTCCTACGAGCAGTACTTC. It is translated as CASQSRLGLGSYEQYF.